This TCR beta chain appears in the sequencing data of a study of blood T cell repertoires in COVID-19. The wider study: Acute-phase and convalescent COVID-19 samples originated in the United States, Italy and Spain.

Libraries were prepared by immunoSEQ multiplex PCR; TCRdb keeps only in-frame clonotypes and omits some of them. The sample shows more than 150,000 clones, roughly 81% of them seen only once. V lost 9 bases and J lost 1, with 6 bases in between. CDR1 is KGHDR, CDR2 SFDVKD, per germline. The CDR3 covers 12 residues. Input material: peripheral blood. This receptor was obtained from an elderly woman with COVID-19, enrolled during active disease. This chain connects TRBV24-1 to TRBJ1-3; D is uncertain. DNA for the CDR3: TGTGCCACCGGAGGGTCTGGAAACACCATATATTTT. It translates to CATGGSGNTIYF.